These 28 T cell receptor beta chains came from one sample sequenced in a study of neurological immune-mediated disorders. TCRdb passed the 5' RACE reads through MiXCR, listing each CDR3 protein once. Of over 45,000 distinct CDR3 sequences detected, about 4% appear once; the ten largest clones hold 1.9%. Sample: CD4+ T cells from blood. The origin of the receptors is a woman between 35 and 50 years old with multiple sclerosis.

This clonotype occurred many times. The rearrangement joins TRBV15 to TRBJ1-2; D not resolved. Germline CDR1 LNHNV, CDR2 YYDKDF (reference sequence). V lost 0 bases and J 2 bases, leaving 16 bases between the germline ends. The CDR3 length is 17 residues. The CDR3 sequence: CATSRDLGFGQNYGYTF. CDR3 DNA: TGTGCCACCAGCAGAGATCTAGGGTTTGGCCAGAACTATGGCTACACCTTC.

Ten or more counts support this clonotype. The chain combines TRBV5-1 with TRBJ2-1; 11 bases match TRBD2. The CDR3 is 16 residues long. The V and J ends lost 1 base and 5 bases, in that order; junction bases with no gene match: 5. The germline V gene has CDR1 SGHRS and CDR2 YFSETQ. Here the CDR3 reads CASSLLASGGNNEQFF. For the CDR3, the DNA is TGCGCCAGCAGCTTGTTAGCTAGCGGGGGGAACAATGAGCAGTTCTTC.

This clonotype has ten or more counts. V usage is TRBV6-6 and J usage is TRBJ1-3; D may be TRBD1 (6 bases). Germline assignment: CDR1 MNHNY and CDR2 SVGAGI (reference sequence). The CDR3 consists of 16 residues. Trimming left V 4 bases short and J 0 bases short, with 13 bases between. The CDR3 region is CASSSFTGNSGNTIYF. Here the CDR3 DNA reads TGTGCCAGCAGTTCCTTCACAGGGAACTCTGGAAACACCATATATTTT.

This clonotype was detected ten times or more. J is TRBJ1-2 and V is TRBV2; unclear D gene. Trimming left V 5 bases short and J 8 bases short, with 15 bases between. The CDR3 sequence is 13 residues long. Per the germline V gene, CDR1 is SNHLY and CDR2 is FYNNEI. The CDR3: CASSTPNTAGYTF. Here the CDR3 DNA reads TGTGCCAGCAGTACACCGAATACGGCGGGCTACACCTTC. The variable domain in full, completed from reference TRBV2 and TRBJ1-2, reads EPEVTQTPSHQVTQMGQEVILRCVPISNHLYFYWYRQILGQKVEFLVSFYNNEISEKSEIFDDQFSVERPDGSNFTLKIRSTKLEDSAMYFCASSTPNTAGYTFGSGTRLTVV.

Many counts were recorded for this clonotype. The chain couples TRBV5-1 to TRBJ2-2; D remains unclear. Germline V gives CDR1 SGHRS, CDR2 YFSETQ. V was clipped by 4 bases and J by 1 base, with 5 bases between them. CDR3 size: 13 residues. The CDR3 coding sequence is TGCGCCAGCAGCAACAGGAACACCGGGGAGCTGTTTTTT. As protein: CASSNRNTGELFF.

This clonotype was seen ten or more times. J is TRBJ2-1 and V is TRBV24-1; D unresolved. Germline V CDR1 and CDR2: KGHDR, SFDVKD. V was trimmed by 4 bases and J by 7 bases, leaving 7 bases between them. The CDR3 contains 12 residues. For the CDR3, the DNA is TGTGCCACCAGTGAATCCTGGAATGAGCAGTTCTTC. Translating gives CATSESWNEQFF.

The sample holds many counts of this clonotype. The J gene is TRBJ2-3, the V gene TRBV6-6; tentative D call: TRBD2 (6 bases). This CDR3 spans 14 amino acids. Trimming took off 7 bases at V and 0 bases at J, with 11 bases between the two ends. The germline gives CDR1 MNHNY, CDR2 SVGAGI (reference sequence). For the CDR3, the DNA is TGTGCCAGCACCCCGGGGACTAGCACAGATACGCAGTATTTT. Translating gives CASTPGTSTDTQYF.

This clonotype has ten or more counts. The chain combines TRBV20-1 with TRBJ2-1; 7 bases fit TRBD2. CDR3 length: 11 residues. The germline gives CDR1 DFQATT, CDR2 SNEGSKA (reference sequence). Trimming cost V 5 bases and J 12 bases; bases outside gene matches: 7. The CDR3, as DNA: TGCAGTGCTGGGGAGGGCTGGGGGCAGTTCTTC. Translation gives CSAGEGWGQFF.

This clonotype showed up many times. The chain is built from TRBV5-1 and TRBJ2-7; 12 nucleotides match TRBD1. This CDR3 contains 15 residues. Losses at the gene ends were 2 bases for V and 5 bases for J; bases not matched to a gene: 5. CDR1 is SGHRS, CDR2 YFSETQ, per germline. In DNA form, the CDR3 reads TGCGCCAGCAGCTTACGGGACAGGGGGCGCGACGAGCAGTACTTC. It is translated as CASSLRDRGRDEQYF.

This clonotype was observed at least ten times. CDR3 residues: CASSKPSRGTLYNSPLHF. For the CDR3, the DNA is TGCGCCAGCAGTAAGCCCTCCCGGGGAACCCTCTATAATTCACCCCTCCACTTT. The chain combines TRBV4-1 with TRBJ1-6, with no clear D. Germline V gene lookup returns CDR1 MGHRA and CDR2 YSYEKL. Trimming removed 6 bases from V and 3 bases from J, with 21 bases in between. This CDR3 is 18 amino acids long.

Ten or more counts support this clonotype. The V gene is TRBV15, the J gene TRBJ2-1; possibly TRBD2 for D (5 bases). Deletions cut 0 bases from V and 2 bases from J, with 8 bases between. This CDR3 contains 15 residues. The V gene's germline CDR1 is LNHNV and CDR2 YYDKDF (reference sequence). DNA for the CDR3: TGTGCCACCAGCAGAGAGCTAGCAACCTACAATGAGCAGTTCTTC. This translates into CATSRELATYNEQFF.

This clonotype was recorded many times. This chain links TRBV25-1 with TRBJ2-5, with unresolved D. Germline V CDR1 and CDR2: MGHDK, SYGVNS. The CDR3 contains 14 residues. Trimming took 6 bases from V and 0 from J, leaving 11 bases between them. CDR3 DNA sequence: TGTGCCAGCAGCCCCCTAACTTACCAAGAGACCCAGTACTTC. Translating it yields CASSPLTYQETQYF.

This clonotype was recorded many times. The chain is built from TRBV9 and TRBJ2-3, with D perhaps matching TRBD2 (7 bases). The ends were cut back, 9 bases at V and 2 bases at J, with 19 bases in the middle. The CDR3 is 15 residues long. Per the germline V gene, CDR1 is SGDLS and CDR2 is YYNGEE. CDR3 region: CATPLRGGDTDTQYF. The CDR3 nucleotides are TGTGCCACCCCCTTACGCGGGGGCGACACAGATACGCAGTATTTT.

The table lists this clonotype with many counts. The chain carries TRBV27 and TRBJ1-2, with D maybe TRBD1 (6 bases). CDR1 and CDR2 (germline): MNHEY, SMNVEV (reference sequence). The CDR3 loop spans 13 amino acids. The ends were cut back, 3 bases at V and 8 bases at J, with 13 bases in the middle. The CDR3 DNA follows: TGTGCCAGCAGTTTCACAGGGCGAGGGGGCTACACCTTC. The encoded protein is CASSFTGRGGYTF.

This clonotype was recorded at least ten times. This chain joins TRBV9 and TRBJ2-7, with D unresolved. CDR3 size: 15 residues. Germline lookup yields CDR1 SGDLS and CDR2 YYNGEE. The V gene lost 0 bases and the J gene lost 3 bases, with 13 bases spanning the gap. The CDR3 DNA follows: TGTGCCAGCAGCGTAGGGGCAGAAGCCTACTACGAGCAGTACTTC. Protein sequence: CASSVGAEAYYEQYF.

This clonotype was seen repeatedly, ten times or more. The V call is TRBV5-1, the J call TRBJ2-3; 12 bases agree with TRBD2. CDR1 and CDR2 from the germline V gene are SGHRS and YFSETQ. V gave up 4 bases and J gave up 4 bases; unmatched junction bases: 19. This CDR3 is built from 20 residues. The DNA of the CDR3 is TGCGCCAGCAGCCTAAGACTAGCGGGGGTCCTACAAACCACCTCAGATACGCAGTATTTT. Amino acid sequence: CASSLRLAGVLQTTSDTQYF.

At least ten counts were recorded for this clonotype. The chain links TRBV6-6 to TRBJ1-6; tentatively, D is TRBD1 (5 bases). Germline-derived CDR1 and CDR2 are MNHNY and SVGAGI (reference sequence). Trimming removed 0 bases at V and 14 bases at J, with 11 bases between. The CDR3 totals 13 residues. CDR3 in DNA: TGTGCCAGCAGTTACTCGCAACGGGGGACCCTCCACTTT. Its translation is CASSYSQRGTLHF.

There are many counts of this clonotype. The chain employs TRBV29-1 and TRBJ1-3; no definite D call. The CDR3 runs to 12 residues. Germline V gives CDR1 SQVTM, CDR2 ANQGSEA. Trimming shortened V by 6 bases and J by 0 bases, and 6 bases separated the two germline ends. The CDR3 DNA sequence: TGCAGCGTAGGGATCTCTGGAAACACCATATATTTT. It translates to CSVGISGNTIYF.

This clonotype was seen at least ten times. CDR3 DNA sequence: TGTGCCAGCACCCGAAGACAGGCCGCTCCCTACAATGAGCAGTTCTTC. Its protein product is CASTRRQAAPYNEQFF. The rearrangement links TRBV21-1 to TRBJ2-1; the table gives TRBD1 as D, unverified against the DNA. TRBV21-1 has pseudogene status. The CDR3 runs 16 residues.

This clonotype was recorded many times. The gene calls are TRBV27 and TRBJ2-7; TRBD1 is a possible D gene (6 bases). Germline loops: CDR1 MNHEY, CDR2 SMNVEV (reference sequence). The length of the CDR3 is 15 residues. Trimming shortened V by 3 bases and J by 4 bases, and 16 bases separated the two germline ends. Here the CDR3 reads CASSFGVGDIYEQYF. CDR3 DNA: TGTGCCAGCAGTTTTGGAGTGGGGGACATTTACGAGCAGTACTTC.

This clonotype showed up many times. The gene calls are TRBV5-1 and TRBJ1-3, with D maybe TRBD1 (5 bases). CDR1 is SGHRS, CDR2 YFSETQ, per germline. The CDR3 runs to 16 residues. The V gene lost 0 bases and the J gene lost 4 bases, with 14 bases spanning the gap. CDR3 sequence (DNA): TGCGCCAGCAGCTTGGATTATGGGGCGCTAGGAAACACCATATATTTT. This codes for CASSLDYGALGNTIYF.

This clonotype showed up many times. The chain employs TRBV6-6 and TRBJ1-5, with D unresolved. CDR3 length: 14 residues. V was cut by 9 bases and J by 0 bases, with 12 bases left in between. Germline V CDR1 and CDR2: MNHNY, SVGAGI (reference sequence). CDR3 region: CASLGRVSNQPQHF. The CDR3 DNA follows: TGTGCCAGTCTCGGTCGGGTTAGCAATCAGCCCCAGCATTTT.

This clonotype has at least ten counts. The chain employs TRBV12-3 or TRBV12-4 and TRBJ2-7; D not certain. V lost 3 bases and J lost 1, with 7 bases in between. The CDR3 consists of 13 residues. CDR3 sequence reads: CASSFGGSYEQYF. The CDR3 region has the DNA TGTGCCAGCAGTTTTGGCGGTTCCTACGAGCAGTACTTC.

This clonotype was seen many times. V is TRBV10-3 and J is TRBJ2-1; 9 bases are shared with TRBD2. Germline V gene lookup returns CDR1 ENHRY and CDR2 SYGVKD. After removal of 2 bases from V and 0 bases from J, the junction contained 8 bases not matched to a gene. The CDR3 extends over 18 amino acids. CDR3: CAISERAGGGRSYNEQFF. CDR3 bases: TGTGCCATCAGTGAGAGAGCGGGGGGAGGTCGCTCCTACAATGAGCAGTTCTTC.

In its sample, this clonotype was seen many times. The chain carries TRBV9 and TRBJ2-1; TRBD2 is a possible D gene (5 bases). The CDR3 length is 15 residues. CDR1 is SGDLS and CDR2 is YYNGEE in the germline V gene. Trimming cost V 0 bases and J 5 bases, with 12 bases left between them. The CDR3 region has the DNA TGTGCCAGCAGCGTAGATGGCGGGCCTGACAATGAGCAGTTCTTC. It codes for CASSVDGGPDNEQFF.

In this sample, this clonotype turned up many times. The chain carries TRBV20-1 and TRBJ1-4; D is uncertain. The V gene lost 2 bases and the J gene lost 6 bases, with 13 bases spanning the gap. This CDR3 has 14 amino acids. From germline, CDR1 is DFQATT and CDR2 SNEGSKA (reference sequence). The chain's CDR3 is CSARSSAWDEKLFF. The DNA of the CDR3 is TGCAGTGCTAGATCGAGCGCTTGGGATGAAAAACTGTTTTTT.

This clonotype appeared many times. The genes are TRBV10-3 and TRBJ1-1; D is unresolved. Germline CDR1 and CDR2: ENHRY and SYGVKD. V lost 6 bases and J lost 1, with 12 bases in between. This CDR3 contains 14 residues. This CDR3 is CAISDTLGNTEAFF. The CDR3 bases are TGTGCCATCAGCGACACCTTGGGGAACACTGAAGCTTTCTTT.

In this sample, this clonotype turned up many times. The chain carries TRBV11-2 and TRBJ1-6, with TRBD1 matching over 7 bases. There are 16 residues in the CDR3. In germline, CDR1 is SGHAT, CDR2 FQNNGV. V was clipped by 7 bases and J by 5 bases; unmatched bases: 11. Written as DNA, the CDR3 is TGTGCCAGCACCATTAGCGGGGGGACAGATAATTCACCCCTCCACTTT. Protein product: CASTISGGTDNSPLHF.